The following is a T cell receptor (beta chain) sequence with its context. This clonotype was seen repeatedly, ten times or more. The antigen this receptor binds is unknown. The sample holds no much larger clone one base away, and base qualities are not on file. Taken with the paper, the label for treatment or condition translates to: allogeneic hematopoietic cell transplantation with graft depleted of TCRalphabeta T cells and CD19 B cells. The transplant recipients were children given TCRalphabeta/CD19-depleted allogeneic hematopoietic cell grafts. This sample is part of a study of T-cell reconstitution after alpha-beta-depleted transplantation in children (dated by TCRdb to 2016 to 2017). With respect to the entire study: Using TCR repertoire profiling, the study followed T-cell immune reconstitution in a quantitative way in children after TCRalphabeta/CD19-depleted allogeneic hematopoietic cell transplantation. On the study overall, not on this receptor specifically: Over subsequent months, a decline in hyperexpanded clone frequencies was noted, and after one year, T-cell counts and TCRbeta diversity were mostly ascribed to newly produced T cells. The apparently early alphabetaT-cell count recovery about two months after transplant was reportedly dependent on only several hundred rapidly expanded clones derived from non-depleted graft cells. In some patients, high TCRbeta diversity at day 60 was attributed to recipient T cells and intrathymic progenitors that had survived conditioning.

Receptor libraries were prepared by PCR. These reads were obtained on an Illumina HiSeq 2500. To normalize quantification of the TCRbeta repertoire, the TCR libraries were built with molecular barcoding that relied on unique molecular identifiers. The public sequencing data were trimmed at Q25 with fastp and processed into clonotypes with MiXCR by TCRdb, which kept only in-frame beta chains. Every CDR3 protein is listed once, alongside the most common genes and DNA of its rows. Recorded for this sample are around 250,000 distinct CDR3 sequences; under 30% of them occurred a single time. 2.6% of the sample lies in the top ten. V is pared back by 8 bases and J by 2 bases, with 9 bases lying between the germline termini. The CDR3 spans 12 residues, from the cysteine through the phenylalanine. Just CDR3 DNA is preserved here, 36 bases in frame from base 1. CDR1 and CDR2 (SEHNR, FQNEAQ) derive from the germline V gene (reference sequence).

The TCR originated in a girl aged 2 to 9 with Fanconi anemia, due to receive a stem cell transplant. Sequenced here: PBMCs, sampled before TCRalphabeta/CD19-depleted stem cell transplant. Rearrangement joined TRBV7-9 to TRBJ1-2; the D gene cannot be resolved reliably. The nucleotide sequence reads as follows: TGTGCCAGCCGCAGTGACAACTATGGCTACACCTTC. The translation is CASRSDNYGYTF.